This TCR beta chain emerged from a study of T cell responses to AZD1222 COVID-19 vaccine. Data came from immunoSEQ multiplex PCR; TCRdb stores just in-frame clones and leaves some out. This table holds about 140,000 clones, about nine tenths found once. Study-wide findings and caveats: All repertoire sampling was performed exclusively after the peak T cell response. Clonal diversity was possibly underestimated, and white British individuals and females predominated among donors.

Points on this clone: The antigen remains unidentified.

The sequence came from an adult in good health. Here the sequenced sample was peripheral blood, taken on day 0 of AZD1222 vaccination.

CDR3 in amino acids: CASSSNRGSNQPQHF. Written as DNA, the CDR3 is TGTGCCAGCTCATCAAACAGGGGGAGCAATCAGCCCCAGCATTTT. The V call is TRBV18, the J call TRBJ1-5; 8 bases are a match to TRBD1. Germline CDR1 and CDR2: KGHSH and LQKENI. V lost 5 bases, J lost 1 base, and 4 bases stayed unmatched. CDR3 length: 15 residues. Variable domain in full (rest from reference TRBV18 and TRBJ1-5): NAGVMQNPRHLVRRRGQEARLRCSPMKGHSHVYWYRQLPEEGLKFMVYLQKENIIDESGMPKERFSAEFPKEGPSILRIQQVVRGDSAAYFCASSSNRGSNQPQHFGDGTRLSIL.